This TCR beta chain stems from a study of CD8+CD57+ T cells in acquired aplastic anemia. General study points: In patients, CD8+CD57+ cells had lower diversity than total CD4+ and CD8+ pools.

About this clonotype itself: What it binds is not known.

Individuals selected for sequencing had exhibited CD8+CD57+ cell expansion on flow cytometry. Patients were treatment-naive when blood was sampled. CDR1 and CDR2 (germline): KGHDR, SFDVKD. The CDR3 is 14 amino acids. Trimming stripped 5 bases from V and 2 bases from J, with 8 bases between. For CDR3 and TCR beta VDJ profiling, genomic DNA was the template used. Each CDR3 protein gets one entry after TCRdb re-called the reads with MiXCR. The data show around 17,000 distinct CDR3 sequences, about 40% seen once. The receptor was isolated from a human donor with aplastic anemia. The chain carries TRBV24-1 and TRBJ2-2, with no clear D. Specimen: CD8+CD57+ T cells sorted from PBMCs. Sample subset: bead-enriched CD8+CD57+ effector memory T cells from SAA patients. CDR3: CATSGTLNTGELFF. DNA for the CDR3: TGTGCCACCAGTGGAACACTTAACACCGGGGAGCTGTTTTTT.